This T cell receptor beta chain was sequenced for a study of OX40 agonist ivuxolimab in advanced cancers. Whole-study context: Patients were infused with ivuxolimab every 2 weeks at 0.01 to 10 mg/kg. With a range of roughly 20 to 79, age averaged about 59 years, and around 80% were male.

Study observations and caveats: Antigen targets of the expanded peripheral T cells went undetermined.

Produced via immunoSEQ multiplex PCR; TCRdb's table is partial and in-frame only. This sample has 71,000 or so clones, with about 88% found just once. Points on this clone: Its antigen remains unidentified.

Trimming stripped 2 bases from V and 6 bases from J, with 5 bases between. CDR1 and CDR2 (germline): MDHEN, SYDVKM. This CDR3 has 12 amino acids. The specimen comprised CD4+ or CD8+ T cells sorted from blood, sampled in a trial of the OX40 agonist ivuxolimab. J is TRBJ2-1 and V is TRBV28, with D uncertain. The source of this sequence is an adult with an advanced solid tumor such as melanoma, head and neck, liver or kidney cancer. The DNA of the CDR3 is TGTGCCAGCAGTTTAAACCTCAATGAGCAGTTCTTC. This codes for CASSLNLNEQFF.